These T cell receptor beta chains were read from a single sample in a study of T cells after yellow fever vaccination. TCRdb itself ran the 5' RACE reads through MiXCR, one entry per CDR3 protein. The sample has 300,000 to 400,000 distinct CDR3 sequences, around 12% seen once. Sequencing used CD4+ T cells sorted from PBMCs, obtained 15 days after the yellow fever booster vaccination. These receptors all stem from a man younger than 30 who received the YFV17D yellow fever vaccine. Each CDR3 is given with its conserved first and last residue. A D gene is named only where the DNA matches it firmly. Not every row has a clone size; where given, it reads once, few, many or a size class.

d_gene	v_gene	j_gene	abundance	CDR3nt	CDR3aa
.	TRBV2	TRBJ1-2	few	TGTGCCAGCAGTGCGATGACAGACCCCTATGGCTACACCTTC	CASSAMTDPYGYTF
TRBD1	TRBV19	TRBJ1-1	few	TGTGCCAGTAGTATCGACAGGGGTAGAAACACTGAAGCTTTCTTT	CASSIDRGRNTEAFF
TRBD2	TRBV2	TRBJ2-1	.	TGTGCCAGCAGTCCTAGCGGGCATGAGCAGTTCTTC	CASSPSGHEQFF
.	TRBV5-6	TRBJ2-5	many	TGTGCCAGCAGCCCGTCCTACCAAGAGACCCAGTACTTC	CASSPSYQETQYF
.	TRBV5-1	TRBJ1-4	many	TGCGCCAGCAGCTTGGACCGTAATGAAAAACTGTTTTTT	CASSLDRNEKLFF
.	TRBV20-1	TRBJ1-2	few	TGCAGTGCTAGAGACAGGGTTGAGTATAATGGTGGCTACACCTTC	CSARDRVEYNGGYTF
.	TRBV15	TRBJ2-4	few	TGTGCCACCAGCAGGGGAGAGGAGCCCAAAAACATTCAGTACTTC	CATSRGEEPKNIQYF
.	TRBV7-3	TRBJ1-6	few	TGTGCCAGCAGCCCCGGCGGAGCTAATTCACCCCTCCACTTT	CASSPGGANSPLHF
.	TRBV21-1	TRBJ1-2	few	TGTGCCAGCAGCCGCAAATATAGGCAGGACTATGGCTACACCTTC	CASSRKYRQDYGYTF
.	TRBV7-2	TRBJ2-6	many	TGTGCCAGCAGACGGACAGCCACCCCTGGGGCCAACGTCCTGACTTTC	CASRRTATPGANVLTF
TRBD1	TRBV5-1	TRBJ2-1	many	TGCGCCAGCAGCTTAGGGGGCAGGGACAATGAGCAGTTCTTC	CASSLGGRDNEQFF